Following are 17 T cell receptor beta chains from one sample sequenced in a study of PD-1 blockade in mismatch repair-deficient tumors. Their target antigens are unknown. Only in-frame clones appear in the TCRdb table, and some are missing; sequencing was by immunoSEQ multiplex PCR. The data show approximately 9,000 clones, with 75% to 95% seen just once and 9.7% held by the top ten. Regarding time point: roughly ten-day in vitro stimulation with candidate neoantigen peptide 3. Here the sequenced sample was cells cultured in vitro, taken from a patient treated with pembrolizumab. These receptors were collected from an adult with mismatch repair-deficient cancer.

This clone was seen a single time. The chain is built from TRBV7-9 and TRBJ2-7, with D hard to call. The CDR3 has 12 amino acids. V lost 3 bases to trimming and J lost 3 bases, with 6 bases between them. Germline V gene lookup returns CDR1 SEHNR and CDR2 FQNEAQ (reference sequence). The CDR3 spells CASSLSYYEQYF. The CDR3 nucleotides read TGTGCCAGCAGCTTGAGTTACTACGAGCAGTACTTC. Together with reference TRBV7-9 and TRBJ2-7, the CDR3 gives the full variable domain: DTGVSQNPRHKITKRGQNVTFRCDPISEHNRLYWYRQTLGQGPEFLTYFQNEAQLEKSRLLSDRFSAERPKGSFSTLEIQRTEQGDSAMYLCASSLSYYEQYFGPGTRLTVT.

The CDR3 DNA is TGTGCCAGCAGTTTTGGCGGGTCCTACGAGCAGTACTTC. The encoded protein is CASSFGGSYEQYF. This chain connects TRBV27 to TRBJ2-7, with D maybe TRBD2 (5 bases). CDR3 length: 13 amino acids. The ends were cut back, 3 bases at V and 1 base at J, with 7 bases in the middle. CDR1 is MNHEY, CDR2 SMNVEV, per germline (reference sequence).

The chain carries TRBV4-1 and TRBJ2-5, with D perhaps TRBD2 (6 bases). The length of the CDR3 is 14 residues. The germline V gene encodes CDR1 MGHRA and CDR2 YSYEKL. V shed 0 bases and J shed 5 bases, with 10 bases lying between them. CDR3 amino acids: CASSQDRGWETQYF. CDR3 sequence (DNA): TGCGCCAGCAGCCAAGATCGGGGGTGGGAGACCCAGTACTTC.

The V call is TRBV6-5, the J call TRBJ2-2; D unresolved. The CDR3 consists of 16 residues. CDR1 and CDR2 (germline): MNHEY, SVGAGI. The ends were cut back, 0 bases at V and 0 bases at J, with 8 bases in the middle. The CDR3 bases are TGTGCCAGCAGTTACTCCAGATACGCGAACACCGGGGAGCTGTTTTTT. Its translation is CASSYSRYANTGELFF.

Only one count was recorded for this clone. J is TRBJ1-1 and V is TRBV5-1; D remains ambiguous. The CDR3 runs 13 residues. V gave up 3 bases and J gave up 1 base, with 7 bases separating them. CDR1 and CDR2 (germline): SGHRS, YFSETQ. The CDR3 DNA reads as TGCGCCAGCAGCTCGGGAGAGAACACTGAAGCTTTCTTT. It encodes CASSSGENTEAFF.

The chain carries TRBV2 and TRBJ2-1; 7 bases are shared with TRBD2. This CDR3 spans 15 amino acids. Germline values: CDR1 SNHLY, CDR2 FYNNEI. Losses at the gene ends were 7 bases for V and 0 bases for J; bases not matched to a gene: 6. CDR3 DNA: TGTGCCAGCAATCCTAGCGGAAGCTCCTACAATGAGCAGTTCTTC. It codes for CASNPSGSSYNEQFF.

The chain links TRBV29-1 to TRBJ2-5; 8 nucleotides align to TRBD2. The CDR3 sequence is 12 residues long. Germline CDR1 is SQVTM and CDR2 is ANQGSEA. V was clipped by 5 bases and J by 6 bases; unmatched bases: 5. CDR3 DNA sequence: TGCAGCGTTTCAAGGACTAGCAAGACCCAGTACTTC. It translates to CSVSRTSKTQYF.

Only a few counts were recorded for this clone. CDR3 nucleotides: TGTGCCAGCAGCCCAACTTTACAGGGGAGGGCCTACGAGCAGTACTTC. Amino acids: CASSPTLQGRAYEQYF. The V gene is TRBV13, the J gene TRBJ2-7; D is tentatively TRBD1 or TRBD2 (7 bases each). V gave up 5 bases and J gave up 2 bases, with 19 bases separating them. The CDR3 covers 16 residues. Germline V lookup: CDR1 PRHDT, CDR2 FYEKMQ (reference sequence).

This chain uses TRBV18 with TRBJ1-5; D not certain. V lost 5 bases to trimming and J lost 4 bases, with 18 bases between them. CDR3 size: 16 residues. The V gene's germline CDR1 is KGHSH and CDR2 LQKENI. In DNA, the CDR3 is TGTGCCAGCTCAATAACCGGGCCCCGGGGTAATCAGCCCCAGCATTTT. It codes for CASSITGPRGNQPQHF.

The J gene is TRBJ1-3, the V gene TRBV7-2; D unclear. This CDR3 has 14 residues. V was shortened by 1 base and J by 0 bases, with 4 bases between the two germline ends. Per the germline V gene, CDR1 is SGHTA and CDR2 is FQGNSA. The CDR3 loop is CASSLDSSGNTIYF. As DNA, the CDR3 is TGTGCCAGCAGCTTAGACAGCTCTGGAAACACCATATATTTT.

The V gene is TRBV28, the J gene TRBJ2-2, with a weak D call TRBD1 (5 bases). CDR1 is MDHEN, CDR2 SYDVKM, per germline. The ends were cut back, 4 bases at V and 1 base at J, with 10 bases in the middle. The CDR3 is made up of 15 amino acids. CDR3 in amino acids: CASSSPGQNTGELFF. The CDR3 DNA is TGTGCCAGCAGTTCCCCCGGACAGAACACCGGGGAGCTGTTTTTT.

This chain joins TRBV5-4 and TRBJ1-2; D is perhaps TRBD1 (5 bases). The CDR3 runs to 17 residues. Between the trimmed V and J ends, which lost 4 bases and 3 bases, there was a span of 22 bases. Germline-derived CDR1 and CDR2 are SGHNT and YYREEE (reference sequence). CDR3 sequence reads: CASSPQPGTRGDYGYTF. CDR3 bases: TGTGCCAGCAGCCCCCAACCCGGGACCCGGGGAGACTATGGCTACACCTTC.

The chain recombines TRBV4-1 with TRBJ1-2; the D gene is possibly TRBD1 (5 bases). Germline loops: CDR1 MGHRA, CDR2 YSYEKL. This CDR3 has 16 amino acids. V lost 0 bases and J lost 4, with 15 bases in between. Written as DNA, the CDR3 is TGCGCCAGCAGCCAAGAGGGGCAGGGAGGCTCCTATGGCTACACCTTC. It yields the protein CASSQEGQGGSYGYTF.

The chain couples TRBV18 to TRBJ2-7; TRBD2 matches at 10 bases. Germline-derived CDR1 and CDR2 are KGHSH and LQKENI. V shed 2 bases, J shed 2 bases, and the junction held 3 bases outside the gene matches. The CDR3 is 15 amino acids. The CDR3 here is CASSPTSGDTYEQYF. DNA of the CDR3: TGTGCCAGCTCACCAACTAGCGGGGATACCTACGAGCAGTACTTC.

This clone has just one count. A read error may produce the germline difference seen at one junction end. Different DNA sequences within this sample yield the same CDR3. The rearrangement links TRBV7-2 to TRBJ1-5; D is perhaps TRBD1 (5 bases). Germline loops: CDR1 SGHTA, CDR2 FQGNSA. The CDR3 has 13 amino acids. The CDR3 loop reads CASTLQDQGPQHF. The CDR3 DNA sequence: TGTGCCAGCACCTTACAGGACCAGGGGCCCCAGCATTTT. The full variable domain, in which reference TRBV7-2 and TRBJ1-5 provide the parts outside the CDR3, is GAGVSQSPSNKVTEKGKDVELRCDPISGHTALYWYRQSLGQGLEFLIYFQGNSAPDKSGLPSDRFSAERTGGSVSTLTIQRTQQEDSAVYLCASTLQDQGPQHFGDGTRLSIL.

This chain links TRBV9 with TRBJ2-7, with D possibly being TRBD1 (7 bases). The CDR3 is 15 amino acids. Trimming shortened V by 0 bases and J by 2 bases, and 12 bases separated the two germline ends. The germline V gene encodes CDR1 SGDLS and CDR2 YYNGEE. CDR3 sequence reads: CASSVAAGGPYEQYF. The CDR3 DNA sequence: TGTGCCAGCAGCGTAGCGGCAGGGGGGCCCTACGAGCAGTACTTC.

This chain connects TRBV5-4 to TRBJ1-2; D is unclear. Trimming removed 1 base at V and 9 bases at J, with 13 bases between. This CDR3 contains 13 residues. Germline CDR1 and CDR2: SGHNT and YYREEE (reference sequence). The CDR3 DNA reads as TGTGCCAGCAGCTTGCAGGTGGGTGATCGCTACACCTTC. Translating it yields CASSLQVGDRYTF. Based on the CDR3 plus reference TRBV5-4 and TRBJ1-2, the full variable domain is ETGVTQSPTHLIKTRGQQVTLRCSSQSGHNTVSWYQQALGQGPQFIFQYYREEENGRGNFPPRFSGLQFPNYSSELNVNALELDDSALYLCASSLQVGDRYTFGSGTRLTVV.